This passage covers 24 T cell receptor beta chains from one sample sequenced in a study of long-term antiretroviral therapy in people with HIV. Samples were assayed with immunoSEQ v3.0 at survey level. The table came from immunoSEQ multiplex PCR; TCRdb's copy has only in-frame clones and leaves some out. In the table there are around 16,000 clones, approximately 84% of which are singletons. Sequences were derived from unsorted PBMCs, sampled approximately 1.3 years before starting antiretroviral therapy. All receptors come from a man aged 25-40 years with HIV.

The chain links TRBV25-1 to TRBJ2-3; D is perhaps TRBD2 (6 bases). Germline values: CDR1 MGHDK, CDR2 SYGVNS. This CDR3 is built from 15 residues. Trimming removed 6 bases from V and 0 bases from J, with 13 bases in between. CDR3 loop: CASSGNSGSTDTQYF. For the CDR3, the DNA is TGTGCCAGCAGCGGGAACAGCGGGAGCACAGATACGCAGTATTTT.

The gene calls are TRBV27 and TRBJ2-7, with 8 bases matching TRBD2. CDR1 and CDR2 (germline): MNHEY, SMNVEV (reference sequence). V gave up 5 bases and J gave up 2 bases; unmatched junction bases: 5. This CDR3 has 14 amino acids. In DNA form, the CDR3 reads TGTGCCAGCAGTCAGAGCGGGGGAACCTACGAGCAGTACTTC. Protein sequence: CASSQSGGTYEQYF.

This clone was seen only once. The rearrangement links TRBV12-5 to TRBJ1-1; no firm D call. CDR1 LGHNT and CDR2 FRNRAP come from the germline V gene. Trimming took 4 bases from V and 3 from J, leaving 12 bases between them. The CDR3 totals 14 residues. In DNA form, the CDR3 reads TGTGCTAGTGGTTCCTTAGGGAGGGACACTGAAGCTTTCTTT. Its translation: CASGSLGRDTEAFF.

This chain uses TRBV4-3 with TRBJ2-3, with a tentative D call TRBD1 (6 bases). The CDR3 consists of 14 residues. Per the germline V gene, CDR1 is LGHNA and CDR2 is YSLEER. Trimming pared 3 bases from V and 2 bases from J, leaving 9 bases between. The CDR3 spells CASSQDRDTDTQYF. The CDR3 region has the DNA TGCGCCAGCAGCCAGGACAGAGACACAGATACGCAGTATTTT.

This CDR3 reads CASSLDSGGVGTDTQYF. Written as DNA, the CDR3 is TGTGCCAGCAGCTTAGACTCGGGTGGAGTGGGCACAGATACGCAGTATTTT. The chain uses TRBV7-2 and TRBJ2-3, with D unclear. From germline, CDR1 is SGHTA and CDR2 FQGNSA. Trimming shortened V by 1 base and J by 1 base, and 15 bases separated the two germline ends. This CDR3 is built from 17 residues.

This clone came up a few times. The V call is TRBV28, the J call TRBJ1-4; a possible D gene is TRBD1 (6 bases). Germline loops: CDR1 MDHEN, CDR2 SYDVKM. This CDR3 comprises 14 residues. The V and J ends lost 7 bases and 7 bases respectively, with 16 bases between them. As DNA, the CDR3 is TGTGCCAGCACCGGGGGCAAATTTGGTGAAAAACTGTTTTTT. Protein product: CASTGGKFGEKLFF.

This chain connects TRBV4-3 to TRBJ2-1; 8 bases map to TRBD2. V was pared by 2 bases and J by 8 bases, with 20 bases of the junction left unmatched. CDR1 LGHNA and CDR2 YSLEER come from the germline V gene. The CDR3 contains 19 residues. The CDR3 coding sequence is TGCGCCAGCAGCCAAAGGGGTAAGATGGGGACTAGGCACACCGATGAGCAGTTCTTC. It is translated as CASSQRGKMGTRHTDEQFF.

This sequence joins TRBV27 and TRBJ1-1; 8 nucleotides agree with TRBD1. The length of the CDR3 is 15 residues. V lost 8 bases and J lost 1; bases outside the gene matches: 9. Germline V gene sequence: CDR1 MNHEY, CDR2 SMNVEV (reference sequence). CDR3 sequence (DNA): TGTGCCAGCGGATCACTGGGACAGGCGAACACTGAAGCTTTCTTT. This gives the protein CASGSLGQANTEAFF.

The chain uses TRBV5-1 and TRBJ1-1; 8 bases map to TRBD1. The CDR3 is made up of 16 amino acids. Germline assignment: CDR1 SGHRS and CDR2 YFSETQ. The V segment lost 0 bases and the J segment 1 base; nucleotides outside the gene matches: 5. This chain's CDR3 is CASSLVGRGPNTEAFF. The CDR3 DNA follows: TGCGCCAGCAGCTTGGTCGGCAGGGGGCCGAACACTGAAGCTTTCTTT.

CDR3 protein: CASSLYPGPAKNIQYF. The CDR3 region has the DNA TGTGCCAGCAGTTTATACCCGGGACCAGCCAAAAACATTCAGTACTTC. J is TRBJ2-4 and V is TRBV27; D might be TRBD1 or TRBD2, each matching 5 bases. Trimming removed 1 base at V and 0 bases at J, with 10 bases between. There are 16 residues in the CDR3. Germline lookup yields CDR1 MNHEY and CDR2 SMNVEV (reference sequence).

V gene TRBV11-2 combines with J gene TRBJ2-2; D not certain. The CDR3 is made up of 13 amino acids. The V and J ends lost 9 bases and 2 bases respectively, with 10 bases between them. The germline CDR1 and CDR2 sequences are SGHAT and FQNNGV. Here the CDR3 reads CASPRQNTGELFF. CDR3 bases: TGTGCCAGTCCGAGGCAAAACACCGGGGAGCTGTTTTTT. Variable domain in full (rest from reference TRBV11-2 and TRBJ2-2): EAGVAQSPRYKIIEKRQSVAFWCNPISGHATLYWYQQILGQGPKLLIQFQNNGVVDDSQLPKDRFSAERLKGVDSTLKIQPAKLEDSAVYLCASPRQNTGELFFGEGSRLTVL.

In DNA, the CDR3 is TGTGCCAGCAGTGCTGTAGGACAAGGAAACACCATATATTTT. The encoded protein is CASSAVGQGNTIYF. V gene TRBV5-4 combines with J gene TRBJ1-3; possible D gene TRBD1, 5 bases. The CDR3 is 14 amino acids. With 5 bases removed from V and 4 bases from J, the gap between germline ends came to 13 bases. Germline lookup yields CDR1 SGHNT and CDR2 YYREEE (reference sequence).

The chain has TRBV7-9 and TRBJ2-3; 12 bases fit TRBD2. The CDR3 extends over 15 amino acids. V shed 7 bases and J 4 bases; nucleotides not matched to a gene: 6. Germline V gene sequence: CDR1 SEHNR, CDR2 FQNEAQ (reference sequence). The CDR3 nucleotides are TGTGCCAGCAACCCATCTAGCGGGAGGGCAGATACGCAGTATTTT. It codes for CASNPSSGRADTQYF.

About this clone itself: A much larger clone sits a single nucleotide away, making a read error possible. This specimen includes other DNA sequences encoding the same CDR3. This sequence joins TRBV20-1 and TRBJ2-7; D is ambiguous. The V gene lost 3 bases and the J gene lost 5 bases, with 5 bases spanning the gap. The CDR3 covers 10 residues. Germline V gene lookup returns CDR1 DFQATT and CDR2 SNEGSKA (reference sequence). This CDR3 reads CSASDHEQYF. Written as DNA, the CDR3 is TGCAGTGCTAGTGATCACGAGCAGTACTTC.

V is TRBV6-5 and J is TRBJ2-7, with 7 bases identical to TRBD2. The length of the CDR3 is 14 residues. The V gene's germline CDR1 is MNHEY and CDR2 SVGAGI. The junction had 6 bases not matched to a gene; V was cut back by 2 bases and J by 5 bases. The chain's CDR3 is CASSYRGEVNEQYF. The CDR3, as DNA: TGTGCCAGCAGTTACCGGGGGGAGGTCAACGAGCAGTACTTC.

The rearrangement links TRBV10-2 to TRBJ2-3; 9 nucleotides align to TRBD2. This CDR3 is built from 15 residues. Germline V CDR1 and CDR2: WSHSY, SAAADI. V lost 2 bases to trimming and J lost 8 bases; unmatched junction nucleotides: 8. For the CDR3, the DNA is TGCGCCAGCAGTGAGGCACGCGGGGGGGCCTCTACGCAGTATTTT. It yields the protein CASSEARGGASTQYF.

The rearrangement joins TRBV7-8 to TRBJ2-7; 7 bases agree with TRBD2. V dropped 4 bases and J dropped 4; count of bases not matched to a gene: 10. Germline V CDR1 and CDR2: SGHVS, FQNEAQ. CDR3 length: 15 residues. The CDR3: CASSYAGTTEYEQYF. The CDR3 nucleotides read TGTGCCAGCAGCTACGCCGGGACTACAGAGTACGAGCAGTACTTC.

The chain combines TRBV7-6 with TRBJ2-4; D is ambiguous. The CDR3 sequence is 16 residues long. The germline gives CDR1 SGHVS, CDR2 FNYEAQ. Trimming cost V 1 base and J 0 bases, with 10 bases left between them. CDR3 region: CASSLGRMLAKNIQYF. CDR3 DNA: TGTGCCAGCAGCTTAGGGCGGATGCTAGCCAAAAACATTCAGTACTTC.

This clone was picked up one time. The CDR3 nucleotides read TGTGCCAGCAGCTTAGGGGAGAACACTGAAGCTTTCTTT. Translation gives CASSLGENTEAFF. The chain is built from TRBV11-2 and TRBJ1-1; D ambiguous. Looked up from germline, CDR1 is SGHAT and CDR2 is FQNNGV. The V end lost 1 base, the J end lost 1 base, and 4 bases lay between the germline ends. The CDR3 consists of 13 residues.

This clone came up once. The chain recombines TRBV25-1 with TRBJ2-1; weak D call: TRBD2 (6 bases). The germline gives CDR1 MGHDK, CDR2 SYGVNS. The CDR3 contains 15 residues. V gave up 4 bases and J gave up 7 bases, with 17 bases separating them. CDR3 bases: TGTGCCAGCAGTGTATCCCTTGGAGGGAGGAATGAGCAGTTCTTC. This translates into CASSVSLGGRNEQFF.

DNA for the CDR3: TGTGCCAGCAGTCCGCAGTACAGAGCAACTAATGAAAAACTGTTTTTT. Encoded protein: CASSPQYRATNEKLFF. The V call is TRBV27, the J call TRBJ1-4, with D unresolved. V was clipped by 5 bases and J by 0 bases, with 13 bases between them. Germline CDR1 is MNHEY and CDR2 is SMNVEV (reference sequence). CDR3 length: 16 amino acids.

The chain is built from TRBV9 and TRBJ2-1, with TRBD2 matching over 8 bases. The CDR3 is 16 amino acids. After removal of 0 bases from V and 4 bases from J, the junction contained 6 bases not matched to a gene. Germline V gene lookup returns CDR1 SGDLS and CDR2 YYNGEE. For the CDR3, the DNA is TGTGCCAGCAGCGTAGCTTCGACGGGAGGGTACAATGAGCAGTTCTTC. Translation gives CASSVASTGGYNEQFF.

As regards this clone: One end of the junction is discordant with germline, which a read error may explain. The rearrangement uses TRBV5-1 and TRBJ2-1, with D unclear. The length of the CDR3 is 17 residues. CDR1 and CDR2 from the germline V gene are SGHRS and YFSETQ. The CDR3 coding sequence is TGCGCCAGCAGCTTGGGGGCGGACCTCGGGTCCTACACTGAGCAGTTCTTC. Its protein product is CASSLGADLGSYTEQFF. Supplemented by reference TRBV5-1 and TRBJ2-1, the full variable domain reads KAGVTQTPRYLIKTRGQQVTLSCSPISGHRSVSWYQQTPGQGLQFLFEYFSETQRNKGNFPGRFSGRQFSNSRSEMNVSTLELGDSALYLCASSLGADLGSYTEQFFGPGTRLTVL.

This clone ranks as medium-sized (0.01 to 0.1%). The rearrangement joins TRBV4-3 to TRBJ2-7; the D gene is possibly TRBD2 (6 bases). The CDR3 consists of 14 residues. Trimming cost V 4 bases and J 5 bases, with 15 bases left between them. In germline, CDR1 is LGHNA, CDR2 YSLEER. CDR3 bases: TGCGCCAGCAGCCCCGGTTTGCTAGCGAACGAGCAGTACTTC. Translation gives CASSPGLLANEQYF.